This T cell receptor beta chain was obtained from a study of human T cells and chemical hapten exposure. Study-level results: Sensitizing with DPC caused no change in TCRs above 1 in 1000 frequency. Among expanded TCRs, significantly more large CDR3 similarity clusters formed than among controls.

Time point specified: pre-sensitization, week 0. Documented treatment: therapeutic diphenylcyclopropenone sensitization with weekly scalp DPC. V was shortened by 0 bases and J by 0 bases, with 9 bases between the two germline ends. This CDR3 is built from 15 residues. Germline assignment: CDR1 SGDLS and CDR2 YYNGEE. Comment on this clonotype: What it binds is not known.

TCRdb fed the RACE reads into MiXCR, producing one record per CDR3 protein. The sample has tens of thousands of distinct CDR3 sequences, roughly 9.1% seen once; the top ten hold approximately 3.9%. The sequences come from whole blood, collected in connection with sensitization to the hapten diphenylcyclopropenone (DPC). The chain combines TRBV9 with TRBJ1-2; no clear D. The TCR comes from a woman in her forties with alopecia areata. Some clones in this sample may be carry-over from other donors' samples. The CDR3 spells CASSVGNRPNYGYTF. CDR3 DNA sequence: TGTGCCAGCAGCGTAGGGAACAGACCTAACTATGGCTACACCTTC.